The 9 T cell receptor beta chains below were found in one sample sequenced in a study of immune cell composition in non-small cell lung cancer. TCRdb keeps only in-frame clones here, not all; method: immunoSEQ multiplex PCR. The sample has about 3,300 clones, 71% seen once. Normal lung sampling was at least 3 cm from the tumour, as distant as possible. These data were also reused for a study on CD4 T cells in lung cancer.

Sequencing input: non-adjacent lung tissue. The receptors derive from a human donor with non-small cell lung cancer.

The chain couples TRBV21-1 to TRBJ1-4; the D call in the table, TRBD1, was not verified against the DNA. TRBV21-1 is tagged as a pseudogene. This CDR3 has 15 amino acids. The CDR3 reads CASSKVRQCNEKLFF. The CDR3 nucleotides read TGTGCCAGCAGCAAAGTTAGACAGTGTAATGAAAAACTGTTTTTT.

This clone is classed as medium-sized. The chain carries TRBV6-5 and TRBJ2-7; TRBD2 matches at 7 bases. CDR3 length: 14 residues. V was clipped by 0 bases and J by 5 bases; unmatched bases: 4. Germline assignment: CDR1 MNHEY and CDR2 SVGAGI. CDR3 in amino acids: CASSYSGLRDEQYF. CDR3 nucleotides: TGTGCCAGCAGTTACTCGGGACTACGGGACGAGCAGTACTTC.

V is TRBV5-4 and J is TRBJ2-1; D might be TRBD2 (5 bases). Trimming cost V 2 bases and J 15 bases, with 12 bases left between them. CDR1 is SGHNT, CDR2 YYREEE, per germline (reference sequence). This CDR3 contains 11 residues. The CDR3 DNA is TGTGCCAGCAGCTTCGGACTTAGCTGGTTCTTC. Protein product: CASSFGLSWFF.

The gene calls are TRBV7-9 and TRBJ1-2; D is perhaps TRBD1 (5 bases). The V gene's germline CDR1 is SEHNR and CDR2 FQNEAQ (reference sequence). With 5 bases removed from V and 5 bases from J, the gap between germline ends came to 12 bases. The CDR3 contains 13 residues. This CDR3 is CASSAGEGYGYTF. As DNA, the CDR3 is TGTGCCAGCAGCGCCGGGGAGGGGTATGGCTACACCTTC.

The V call is TRBV7-3, the J call TRBJ2-3, with 8 bases matching TRBD2. Per germline, CDR1 SGHTA and CDR2 FQGTGA. The V and J ends lost 2 bases and 0 bases, in that order; junction bases with no gene match: 1. The CDR3 loop spans 15 amino acids. CDR3 residues: CASSLAGGSTDTQYF. CDR3 in DNA: TGTGCCAGCAGCTTAGCGGGAGGCAGCACAGATACGCAGTATTTT.

This clone was observed a few times. The chain carries TRBV11-2 and TRBJ2-3; D remains unclear. V was cut by 1 base and J by 8 bases, with 7 bases left in between. The CDR3 sequence is 12 residues long. Per germline, CDR1 SGHAT and CDR2 FQNNGV. The CDR3 here is CASSLAVATQYF. The CDR3 DNA follows: TGTGCCAGCAGCTTAGCTGTAGCTACGCAGTATTTT.

This clone was detected only a few times. CDR3 sequence reads: CSGEDYEQYV. CDR3 nucleotide sequence: TGCAGCGGAGAGGACTACGAGCAGTACGTC. The V and J genes are TRBV29-1 and TRBJ2-7; no clear D. The CDR3 runs 10 residues. Per the germline V gene, CDR1 is SQVTM and CDR2 is ANQGSEA. V lost 7 bases and J lost 3, with 7 bases in between.

The chain employs TRBV2 and TRBJ1-2; the D gene is possibly TRBD1 (5 bases). Trimming removed 7 bases from V and 7 bases from J, with 19 bases in between. The CDR3 runs 14 residues. Germline-derived CDR1 and CDR2 are SNHLY and FYNNEI. The CDR3 nucleotides read TGTGCCAGCATAATTCATGACAACGGGGGTGGCTACACCTTC. The encoded protein is CASIIHDNGGGYTF.

CDR3 in DNA: TGTGCCAGCAGTATACGCCACGGTGAAGCTTTCTTT. Residues: CASSIRHGEAFF. V is TRBV27 and J is TRBJ1-1, with D uncertain. CDR1 is MNHEY and CDR2 is SMNVEV in the germline V gene (reference sequence). The CDR3 is made up of 12 amino acids. Trimming shortened V by 5 bases and J by 7 bases, and 11 bases separated the two germline ends.